Following are 8 T cell receptor beta chains from one sample sequenced in a study of T cell responses to AZD1222 COVID-19 vaccine. Using immunoSEQ multiplex PCR, the repertoire was profiled, and TCRdb retains in-frame clones only, with some absent. The repertoire includes 100,000 to 150,000 clones, approximately 94% of them detected once, and around 5% sits in the top ten. The sample was peripheral blood, taken 28 days after the second AZD1222 dose. The receptor source for this set is an adult who received the AZD1222 COVID-19 vaccine.

The CDR3 reads CASSLWSYEQYF. In DNA form, the CDR3 reads TGTGCCAGCAGTTTATGGTCCTACGAGCAGTACTTC. The chain recombines TRBV28 with TRBJ2-7, with D unresolved. With 0 bases removed from V and 1 base from J, the gap between germline ends came to 1 base. Germline lookup yields CDR1 MDHEN and CDR2 SYDVKM. The CDR3 totals 12 residues.

The chain carries TRBV6-6 and TRBJ2-7; perhaps TRBD1 as D (6 bases). The germline V and J ends were trimmed by 2 bases and 2 bases, with 16 bases remaining between them. Germline CDR1 and CDR2: MNHNY and SVGAGI (reference sequence). This CDR3 is built from 16 residues. The CDR3 sequence is CASSYPPDRIPYEQYF. In DNA form, the CDR3 reads TGTGCCAGCAGTTACCCACCTGACAGGATACCCTACGAGCAGTACTTC.

The chain joins TRBV19 to TRBJ1-5; D unclear. The CDR3 is 15 amino acids. Germline CDR1 is LNHDA and CDR2 is SQIVND (reference sequence). Trimming left V 1 base short and J 7 bases short, with 14 bases between. CDR3 loop: CASSIVDSNGQPQHF. In DNA form, the CDR3 reads TGTGCCAGTAGTATAGTCGACTCCAACGGGCAGCCCCAGCATTTT.

The V gene is TRBV19, the J gene TRBJ2-1; 7 bases map to TRBD1. V gave up 8 bases and J gave up 0 bases; unmatched junction bases: 4. CDR1 and CDR2 (germline): LNHDA, SQIVND (reference sequence). The CDR3 loop spans 14 amino acids. CDR3 nucleotides: TGTGCCAGTGCACAGGGGATCTCCTACAATGAGCAGTTCTTC. It is translated as CASAQGISYNEQFF. The full variable domain, completed using reference TRBV19 and TRBJ2-1, is DGGITQSPKYLFRKEGQNVTLSCEQNLNHDAMYWYRQDPGQGLRLIYYSQIVNDFQKGDIAEGYSVSREKKESFPLTVTSAQKNPTAFYLCASAQGISYNEQFFGPGTRLTVL.

This chain links TRBV7-2 with TRBJ1-1, with a tentative D call TRBD1 (6 bases). CDR3 length: 14 residues. Germline-derived CDR1 and CDR2 are SGHTA and FQGNSA. Trimming shortened V by 1 base and J by 7 bases, and 13 bases separated the two germline ends. The CDR3 region has the DNA TGTGCCAGCAGCTTAGGGGCAGGGGTTAATGAAGCTTTCTTT. It is translated as CASSLGAGVNEAFF.

The chain recombines TRBV20-1 with TRBJ2-7, with no clear D. With 3 bases removed from V and 5 bases from J, the gap between germline ends came to 11 bases. The CDR3 runs 12 residues. CDR1 is DFQATT and CDR2 is SNEGSKA in the germline V gene (reference sequence). The CDR3 sequence: CSASYLFDEQYF. Here the CDR3 DNA reads TGCAGTGCTAGTTACCTTTTTGACGAGCAGTACTTC.

The chain joins TRBV7-9 to TRBJ1-1; D gene ambiguous. CDR1 SEHNR and CDR2 FQNEAQ come from the germline V gene (reference sequence). CDR3 length: 11 amino acids. The V and J ends lost 2 bases and 8 bases respectively, with 6 bases between them. The CDR3 loop reads CASSLLREAFF. The DNA of the CDR3 is TGTGCCAGCAGCTTACTAAGAGAAGCTTTCTTT.

This chain uses TRBV25-1 with TRBJ1-3; D remains ambiguous. Germline V CDR1 and CDR2: MGHDK, SYGVNS. CDR3 size: 13 residues. V was cut by 2 bases and J by 2 bases, with 4 bases left in between. CDR3 sequence: CASSEAPGNTIYF. In DNA form, the CDR3 reads TGTGCCAGCAGTGAAGCCCCTGGAAACACCATATATTTT.